This T cell receptor beta chain was recorded in a study of CXCR3-negative and CXCR3-positive naive CD8 T cells. Study observations and caveats: Naive CXCR3-positive and CXCR3-negative cells shared TRBV-TRBJ usage; memory cells diverged. Higher TRB CDR3 hydrophobicity marked CXCR3-positive naive cells relative to CXCR3-negative naive cells. Each naive subset displayed comparably high diversity, whereas memory CD8+ cells displayed much lower diversity.

Germline CDR1 is SQVTM and CDR2 is ANQGSEA. This CDR3 region has 12 residues. Through 5' RACE with UMI labels, the TRB cDNA libraries were prepared. TCRdb re-called the 5' RACE reads and gives one entry per CDR3 protein, without DNA. Recorded for this sample: some 120,000 distinct CDR3 sequences. All CD8+ T cell subsets were sorted in triplicate at fewer than 350,000 cells each. Naive cells were sorted as CD45RO-, CCR7+, CD27+ and CD95-. As concerns this clonotype: Its antigen is still unknown.

What was sequenced was naive CXCR3+ CD8+ T cells from blood. As to subset: CD45RO-CCR7+CD27+CD95- naive CD8+ T cells expressing CXCR3 (TNR3+). This chain connects TRBV29-1 to TRBJ2-5; TCRdb selects TRBD1, and the lack of DNA leaves this call unchecked. This clonotype originated in a human donor in good health. Some clones in this sample may be carry-over from other donors' samples. The CDR3 sequence is CSVQGAQETQYF.